These 9 T cell receptor beta chains were sequenced from one sample in a study of cytomegalovirus exposure and HLA in healthy donors. The PCR was carried out with 60 Vbeta primers and 13 Jbeta primers. Clones were read by immunoSEQ multiplex PCR, and TCRdb kept only the in-frame ones, dropping some. This sample has approximately 110,000 clones, with roughly 73% found just once. Sequences were obtained from PBMCs. The receptors were sampled from a woman aged 25 to 45 in good health and CMV-seronegative.

This chain uses TRBV27 with TRBJ2-7; TRBD2 matches 11 bases. The CDR3 has 17 residues. V trimming: 3 bases; J trimming: 1 base; junction bases outside the gene matches: 8. Germline values: CDR1 MNHEY, CDR2 SMNVEV (reference sequence). CDR3 residues: CASSFKTSGIRSYEQYF. The CDR3 DNA follows: TGTGCCAGCAGTTTCAAGACTAGCGGGATCAGGTCCTACGAGCAGTACTTC.

The chain couples TRBV27 to TRBJ1-5; 8 bases fit TRBD1. CDR3 size: 18 residues. Germline V lookup: CDR1 MNHEY, CDR2 SMNVEV (reference sequence). The V gene end was trimmed by 5 bases and the J gene end by 7 bases; junction bases not matched to a gene: 19. CDR3 loop: CASSPAGSGGADGQPQHF. In DNA form, the CDR3 reads TGTGCCAGCAGTCCTGCGGGGTCAGGGGGCGCGGATGGACAGCCCCAGCATTTT.

This clone has just a few counts. The chain recombines TRBV4-2 with TRBJ2-7; 10 bases line up with TRBD2. With V trimmed by 4 bases and J by 3 bases, 9 bases remained unmatched. Germline CDR1 LGHNA, CDR2 YNFKEQ. The CDR3 loop spans 16 amino acids. The CDR3 protein is CASSRLTSGTFYEQYF. CDR3 DNA: TGTGCCAGCAGCCGCCTAACTAGCGGGACCTTCTACGAGCAGTACTTC.

J is TRBJ2-5 and V is TRBV5-1; the match to TRBD2 covers 13 bases. CDR1 and CDR2 from the germline V gene are SGHRS and YFSETQ. V was pared by 4 bases and J by 2 bases, with 17 bases of the junction left unmatched. CDR3 length equals 20 residues. The CDR3 DNA follows: TGCGCCAGCAGCGGCCCTTCGACTAGCGGGGGGCTTCCACAACAAGAGACCCAGTACTTC. Translated: CASSGPSTSGGLPQQETQYF.

The gene calls are TRBV29-1 and TRBJ1-3; D gene uncertain. Germline loops: CDR1 SQVTM, CDR2 ANQGSEA. The V end lost 4 bases, the J end lost 1 base, and 8 bases lay between the germline ends. This CDR3 has 13 residues. The CDR3 DNA reads as TGCAGCGTTGTCCGGGGTTCTGGAAACACCATATATTTT. It yields the protein CSVVRGSGNTIYF.

This clone has a single count. The chain has TRBV10-3 and TRBJ1-5, with 8 nucleotides matching TRBD1. Germline trimming cut 6 bases from V and 8 bases from J; bases unmatched to any gene: 9. The CDR3 has 14 residues. Germline V CDR1 and CDR2: ENHRY, SYGVKD. The CDR3 nucleotides are TGTGCCATCAGCTCCGGGACAGGTCGTAAGCCCCAGCATTTT. Protein sequence: CAISSGTGRKPQHF.

This clone showed up just a few times. This chain links TRBV18 with TRBJ1-2; no definite D call. CDR3 length equals 16 residues. CDR1 is KGHSH and CDR2 is LQKENI in the germline V gene. Trimming stripped 6 bases from V and 0 bases from J, with 17 bases between. CDR3 coding DNA: TGTGCCAGCTCCCCGACCCCGCCTACTACTAACTATGGCTACACCTTC. It codes for CASSPTPPTTNYGYTF. Together with reference TRBV18 and TRBJ1-2, the CDR3 gives the full variable domain: NAGVMQNPRHLVRRRGQEARLRCSPMKGHSHVYWYRQLPEEGLKFMVYLQKENIIDESGMPKERFSAEFPKEGPSILRIQQVVRGDSAAYFCASSPTPPTTNYGYTFGSGTRLTVV.

The rearrangement joins TRBV30 to TRBJ1-1; D might be TRBD1 (5 bases). The length of the CDR3 is 11 residues. V lost 3 bases to trimming and J lost 3 bases, with 5 bases between them. Germline V gene sequence: CDR1 GTSNPN, CDR2 SVGIG (reference sequence). The CDR3: CAWRGDTEAFF. The CDR3 coding sequence is TGTGCCTGGAGAGGGGACACTGAAGCTTTCTTT.

The chain combines TRBV6-1 with TRBJ2-1; a weak D match, TRBD1 (5 bases). The V end was cut by 4 bases, the J end by 6 bases, with 10 bases between. This CDR3 is 13 amino acids long. Per germline, CDR1 MNHNS and CDR2 SASEGT. The CDR3 region is CASSVLDSNEQFF. In DNA, the CDR3 is TGTGCCAGCAGTGTCCTAGACAGCAATGAGCAGTTCTTC.